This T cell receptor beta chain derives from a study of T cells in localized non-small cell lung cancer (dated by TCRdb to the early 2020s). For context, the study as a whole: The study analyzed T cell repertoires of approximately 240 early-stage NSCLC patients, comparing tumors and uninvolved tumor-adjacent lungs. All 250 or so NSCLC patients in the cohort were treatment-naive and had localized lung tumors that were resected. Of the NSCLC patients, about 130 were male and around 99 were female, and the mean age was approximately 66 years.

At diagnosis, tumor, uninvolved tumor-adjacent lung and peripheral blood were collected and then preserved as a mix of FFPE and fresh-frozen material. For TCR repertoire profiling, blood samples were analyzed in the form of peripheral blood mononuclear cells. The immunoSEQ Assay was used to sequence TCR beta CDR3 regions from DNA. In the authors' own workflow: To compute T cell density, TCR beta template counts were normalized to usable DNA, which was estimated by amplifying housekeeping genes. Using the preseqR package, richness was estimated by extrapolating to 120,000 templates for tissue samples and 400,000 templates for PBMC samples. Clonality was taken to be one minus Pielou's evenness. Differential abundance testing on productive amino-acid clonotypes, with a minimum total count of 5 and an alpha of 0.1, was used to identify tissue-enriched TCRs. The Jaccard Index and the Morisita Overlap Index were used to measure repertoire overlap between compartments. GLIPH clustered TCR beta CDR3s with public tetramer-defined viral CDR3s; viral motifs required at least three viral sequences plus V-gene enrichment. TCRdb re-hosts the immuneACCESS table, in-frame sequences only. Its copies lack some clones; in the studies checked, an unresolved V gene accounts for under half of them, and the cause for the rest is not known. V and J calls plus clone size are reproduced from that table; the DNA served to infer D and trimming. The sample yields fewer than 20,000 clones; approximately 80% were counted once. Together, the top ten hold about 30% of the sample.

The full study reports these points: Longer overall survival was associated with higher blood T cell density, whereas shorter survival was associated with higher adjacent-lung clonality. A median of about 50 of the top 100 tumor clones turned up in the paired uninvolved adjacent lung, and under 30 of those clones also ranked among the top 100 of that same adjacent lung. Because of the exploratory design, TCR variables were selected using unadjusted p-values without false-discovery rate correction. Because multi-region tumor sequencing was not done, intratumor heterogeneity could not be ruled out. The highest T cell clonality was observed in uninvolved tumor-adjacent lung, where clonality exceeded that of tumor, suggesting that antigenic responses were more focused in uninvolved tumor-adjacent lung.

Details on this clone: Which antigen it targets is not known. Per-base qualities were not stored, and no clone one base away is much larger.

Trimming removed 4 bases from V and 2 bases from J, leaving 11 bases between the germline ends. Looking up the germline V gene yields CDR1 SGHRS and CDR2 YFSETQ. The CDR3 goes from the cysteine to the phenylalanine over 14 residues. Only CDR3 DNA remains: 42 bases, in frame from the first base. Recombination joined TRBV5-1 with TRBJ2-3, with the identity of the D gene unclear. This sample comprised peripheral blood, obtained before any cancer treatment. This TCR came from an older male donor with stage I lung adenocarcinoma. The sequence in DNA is TGCGCCAGCAGCACGACCCGGTTCACAGATACGCAGTATTTT. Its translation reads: CASSTTRFTDTQYF.